A selection of T cell receptor beta chains follows, all from one sample in a study of control samples from healthy donors and cancer patients. Assay: immunoSEQ multiplex PCR; the TCRdb copy retains only in-frame clones and omits some. This sample has about 160,000 clones, with 90% to 95% found just once. The source material was PBMCs. All receptors derive from a man aged 60 to 69 with colorectal cancer. The CDR3 runs from the conserved cysteine through the conserved F or W. Each record gives: CDR3 length, V gene, J gene, clone size, D gene, CDR3 DNA, CDR3 protein. D genes are given only for firm matches. Rows may omit the clone size; those that give it use once, few, many or a size class.

>15|TRBV2|TRBJ2-3|-|TRBD1
TGTGCCAGCAAGAAGGGGGCGTGGAGCACAGATACGCAGTATTTT
CASKKGAWSTDTQYF
>15|TRBV7-2|TRBJ1-4|-|-
TGTGCCAGCAGCTTATACGGGCAGGGAGGCGAAAAACTGTTTTTT
CASSLYGQGGEKLFF
>15|TRBV7-9|TRBJ1-1|-|TRBD1
TGTGCCAGCAGCTTAGCGGCAGGGGGCAACACTGAAGCTTTCTTT
CASSLAAGGNTEAFF
>14|TRBV11-1|TRBJ1-1|-|-
TGTGCCAGCAGCTTAAGAAGGGGGGACACTGAAGCTTTCTTT
CASSLRRGDTEAFF
>15|TRBV18|TRBJ1-2|-|TRBD1
TGTGCCAGCTCACCACGAGCACAGGGGGTCTATGGCTACACCTTC
CASSPRAQGVYGYTF
>16|TRBV5-4|TRBJ2-1|-|-
TGTGCCAGCAGTCATAGGAGGGGGCATTCCTACAATGAGCAGTTCTTC
CASSHRRGHSYNEQFF
>12|TRBV10-3|TRBJ1-2|once|-
TGTGCCATCACCGGGGAAGCGCGTGGCTACACCTTC
CAITGEARGYTF
>14|TRBV7-2|TRBJ1-5|-|-
TGTGCCAGCAGCCCCGGGACTGTGGGAAAGCCCCAGCATTTT
CASSPGTVGKPQHF
>14|TRBV19|TRBJ2-5|-|TRBD1
TGTGCCAGTAGTACGGGACAGAGTCAAGAGACCCAGTACTTC
CASSTGQSQETQYF
>14|TRBV9|TRBJ1-2|once|-
TGTGCCAGCAGCGTAGGCTGGGTAAACTATGGCTACACCTTC
CASSVGWVNYGYTF
>12|TRBV6-5|TRBJ1-1|-|-
TGTGCCAGCAGTTACAGCGGTCTTGAAGCTTTCTTT
CASSYSGLEAFF
>13|TRBV12-3/TRBV12-4|TRBJ2-2|-|-
TGTGCCAGCAGTTTGAATGGGGCCGGGGAGCTGTTTTTT
CASSLNGAGELFF
>18|TRBV5-4|TRBJ2-3|-|TRBD2
TGTGCCAGCAGCCAACGGACTAGCGGGGGCGCTAGCACAGATACGCAGTATTTT
CASSQRTSGGASTDTQYF
>14|TRBV9|TRBJ1-2|-|TRBD1
TGTGCCAGCAGCGTAGGAACAGGGGAATATGGCTACACCTTC
CASSVGTGEYGYTF
>12|TRBV30|TRBJ1-5|-|-
TGTGCCGGTCAGGGGCCGGGTCAGCCCCAGCATTTT
CAGQGPGQPQHF